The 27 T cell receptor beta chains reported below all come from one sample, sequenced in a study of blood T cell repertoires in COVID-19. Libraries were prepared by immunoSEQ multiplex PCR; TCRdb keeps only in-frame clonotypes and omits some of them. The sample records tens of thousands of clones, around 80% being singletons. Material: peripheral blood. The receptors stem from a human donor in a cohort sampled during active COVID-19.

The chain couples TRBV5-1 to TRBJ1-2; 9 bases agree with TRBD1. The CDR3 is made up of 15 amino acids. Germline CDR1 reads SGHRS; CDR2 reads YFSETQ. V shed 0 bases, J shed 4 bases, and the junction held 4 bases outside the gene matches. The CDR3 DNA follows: TGCGCCAGCAGCTTGGCCGGGACAGGGCCCTATGGCTACACCTTC. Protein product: CASSLAGTGPYGYTF.

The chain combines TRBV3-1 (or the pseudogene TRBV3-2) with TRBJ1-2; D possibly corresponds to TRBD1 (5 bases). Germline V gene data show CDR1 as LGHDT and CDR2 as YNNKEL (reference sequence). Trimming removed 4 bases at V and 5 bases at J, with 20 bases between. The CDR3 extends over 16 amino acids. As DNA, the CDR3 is TGTGCCAGCAGCCCCACCGGGGGGACGATGAGATATGGCTACACCTTC. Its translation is CASSPTGGTMRYGYTF.

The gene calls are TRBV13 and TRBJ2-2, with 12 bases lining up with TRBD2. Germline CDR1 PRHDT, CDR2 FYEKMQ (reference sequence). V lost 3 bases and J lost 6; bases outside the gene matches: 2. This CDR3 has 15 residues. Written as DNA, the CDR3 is TGTGCCAGCAGCTTCCGGACTAGCGGGGCCGGGGAGCTGTTTTTT. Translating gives CASSFRTSGAGELFF.

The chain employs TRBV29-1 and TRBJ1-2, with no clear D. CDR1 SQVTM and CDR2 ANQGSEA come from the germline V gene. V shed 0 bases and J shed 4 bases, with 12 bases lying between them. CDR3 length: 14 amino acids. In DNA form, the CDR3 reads TGCAGCGTTGAAGATCGGGCGGGCCTCTATGGCTACACCTTC. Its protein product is CSVEDRAGLYGYTF.

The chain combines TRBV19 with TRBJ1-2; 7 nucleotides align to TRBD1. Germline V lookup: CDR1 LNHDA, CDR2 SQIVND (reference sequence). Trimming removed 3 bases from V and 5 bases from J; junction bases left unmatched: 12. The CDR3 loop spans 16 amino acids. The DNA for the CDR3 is TGTGCCAGTAGTATTGACCCCGACAGGGTCGATTATGGCTACACCTTC. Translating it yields CASSIDPDRVDYGYTF.

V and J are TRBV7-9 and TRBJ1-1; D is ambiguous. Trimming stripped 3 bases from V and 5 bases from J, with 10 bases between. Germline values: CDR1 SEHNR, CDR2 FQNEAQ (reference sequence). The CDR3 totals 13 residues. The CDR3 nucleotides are TGTGCCAGCAGCTTTCGCCCGGGGACTGAAGCTTTCTTT. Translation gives CASSFRPGTEAFF.

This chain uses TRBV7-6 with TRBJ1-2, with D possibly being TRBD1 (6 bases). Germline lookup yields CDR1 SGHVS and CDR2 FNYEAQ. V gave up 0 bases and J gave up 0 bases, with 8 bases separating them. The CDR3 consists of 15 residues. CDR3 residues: CASSLAEGANYGYTF. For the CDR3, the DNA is TGTGCCAGCAGCTTAGCCGAGGGGGCTAACTATGGCTACACCTTC.

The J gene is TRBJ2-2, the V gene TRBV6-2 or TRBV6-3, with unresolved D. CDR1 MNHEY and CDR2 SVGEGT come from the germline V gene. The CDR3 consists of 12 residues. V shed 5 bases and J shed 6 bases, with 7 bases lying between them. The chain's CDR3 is CASSKISGELFF. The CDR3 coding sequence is TGTGCCAGCAGTAAAATCTCCGGGGAGCTGTTTTTT.

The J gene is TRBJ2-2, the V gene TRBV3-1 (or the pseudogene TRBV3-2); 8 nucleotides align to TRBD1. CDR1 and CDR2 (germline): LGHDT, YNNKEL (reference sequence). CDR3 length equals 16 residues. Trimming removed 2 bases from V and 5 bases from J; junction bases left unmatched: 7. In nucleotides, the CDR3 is TGTGCCAGCAGCCAACACGGACAGGGAAAGACCGGGGAGCTGTTTTTT. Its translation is CASSQHGQGKTGELFF.

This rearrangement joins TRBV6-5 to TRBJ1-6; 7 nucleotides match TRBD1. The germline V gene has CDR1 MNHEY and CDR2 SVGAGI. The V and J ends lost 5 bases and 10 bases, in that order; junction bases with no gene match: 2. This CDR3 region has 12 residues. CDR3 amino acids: CASSTGVSPLHF. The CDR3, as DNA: TGTGCCAGCAGTACAGGGGTCTCACCCCTCCACTTT.

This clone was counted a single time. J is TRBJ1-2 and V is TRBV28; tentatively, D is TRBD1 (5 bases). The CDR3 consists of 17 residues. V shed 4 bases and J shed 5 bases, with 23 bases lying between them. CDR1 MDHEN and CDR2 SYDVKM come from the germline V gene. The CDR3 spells CASSWSGGVQGGYGYTF. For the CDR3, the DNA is TGTGCCAGCAGTTGGTCGGGCGGTGTTCAGGGAGGATATGGCTACACCTTC.

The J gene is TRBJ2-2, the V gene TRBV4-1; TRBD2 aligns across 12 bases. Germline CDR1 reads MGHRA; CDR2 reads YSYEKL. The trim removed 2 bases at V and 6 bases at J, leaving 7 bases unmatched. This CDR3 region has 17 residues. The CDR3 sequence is CASSQHSSGGAAGELFF. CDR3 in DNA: TGCGCCAGCAGCCAACACTCTAGCGGGGGGGCCGCCGGGGAGCTGTTTTTT.

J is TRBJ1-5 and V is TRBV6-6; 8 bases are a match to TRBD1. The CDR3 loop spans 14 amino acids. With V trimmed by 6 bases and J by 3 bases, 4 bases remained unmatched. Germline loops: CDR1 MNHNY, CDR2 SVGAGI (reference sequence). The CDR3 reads CASSGQGSNQPQHF. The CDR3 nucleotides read TGTGCCAGCAGCGGACAGGGATCCAATCAGCCCCAGCATTTT.

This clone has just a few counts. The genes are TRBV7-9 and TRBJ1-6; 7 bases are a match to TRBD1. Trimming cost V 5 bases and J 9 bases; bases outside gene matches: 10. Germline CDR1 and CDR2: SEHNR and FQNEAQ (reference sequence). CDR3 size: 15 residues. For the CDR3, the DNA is TGTGCCAGCAGCCTCTCGACAGGGTTTACTTCACCCCTCCACTTT. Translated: CASSLSTGFTSPLHF.

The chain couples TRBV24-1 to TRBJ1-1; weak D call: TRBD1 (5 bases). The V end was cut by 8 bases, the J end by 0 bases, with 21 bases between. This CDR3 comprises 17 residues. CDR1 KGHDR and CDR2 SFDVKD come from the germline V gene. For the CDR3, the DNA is TGTGCCACCAACGGACCCCTCTACAGGACCATGAACACTGAAGCTTTCTTT. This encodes CATNGPLYRTMNTEAFF.

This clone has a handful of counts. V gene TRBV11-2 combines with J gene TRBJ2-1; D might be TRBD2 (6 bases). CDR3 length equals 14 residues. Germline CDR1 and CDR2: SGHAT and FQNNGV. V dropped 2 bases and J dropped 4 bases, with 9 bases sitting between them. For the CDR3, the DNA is TGTGCCAGCAGCTTAAGGGGACTTTACAATGAGCAGTTCTTC. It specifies CASSLRGLYNEQFF. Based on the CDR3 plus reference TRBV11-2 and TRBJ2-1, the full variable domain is EAGVAQSPRYKIIEKRQSVAFWCNPISGHATLYWYQQILGQGPKLLIQFQNNGVVDDSQLPKDRFSAERLKGVDSTLKIQPAKLEDSAVYLCASSLRGLYNEQFFGPGTRLTVL.

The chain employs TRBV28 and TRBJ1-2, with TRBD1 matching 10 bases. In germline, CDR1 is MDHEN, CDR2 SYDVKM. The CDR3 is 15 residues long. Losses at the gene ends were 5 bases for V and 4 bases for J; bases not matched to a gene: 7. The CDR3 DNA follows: TGTGCCAGCAGTGAGCCGGGACAGGGGATCTATGGCTACACCTTC. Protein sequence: CASSEPGQGIYGYTF.

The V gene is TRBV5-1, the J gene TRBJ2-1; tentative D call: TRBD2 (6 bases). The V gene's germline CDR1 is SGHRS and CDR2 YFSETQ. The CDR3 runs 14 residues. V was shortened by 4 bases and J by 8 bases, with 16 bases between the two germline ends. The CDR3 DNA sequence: TGCGCCAGCAGCCCGGGGCCGAGGGAGGATGAGCAGTTCTTC. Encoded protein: CASSPGPREDEQFF.

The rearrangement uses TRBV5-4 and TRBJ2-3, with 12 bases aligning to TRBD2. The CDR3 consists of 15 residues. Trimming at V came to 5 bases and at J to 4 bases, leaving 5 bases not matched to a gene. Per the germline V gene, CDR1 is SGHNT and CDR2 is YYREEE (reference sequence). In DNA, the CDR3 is TGTGCCAGCAGATTCCTAGCGGGGGGGGCAGATACGCAGTATTTT. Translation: CASRFLAGGADTQYF.

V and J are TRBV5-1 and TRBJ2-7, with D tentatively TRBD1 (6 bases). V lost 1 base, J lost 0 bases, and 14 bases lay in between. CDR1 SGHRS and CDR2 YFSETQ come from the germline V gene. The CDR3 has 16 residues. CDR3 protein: CASSLWMTGSSYEQYF. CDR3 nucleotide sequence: TGCGCCAGCAGCTTGTGGATGACAGGATCCTCCTACGAGCAGTACTTC.

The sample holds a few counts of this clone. The CDR3 DNA reads as TGTGCCAGCAGCCTACAGGGAAGGAGCAATCAGCCCCAGCATTTT. It yields the protein CASSLQGRSNQPQHF. This sequence joins TRBV2 and TRBJ1-5; the D gene is possibly TRBD1 (6 bases). CDR1 and CDR2 (germline): SNHLY, FYNNEI. The CDR3 covers 15 residues. The ends were cut back, 6 bases at V and 1 base at J, with 13 bases in the middle.

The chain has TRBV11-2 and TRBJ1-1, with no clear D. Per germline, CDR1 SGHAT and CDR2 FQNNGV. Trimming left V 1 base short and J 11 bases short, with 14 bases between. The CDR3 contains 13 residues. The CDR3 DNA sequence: TGTGCCAGCAGCTTAGCCCAGATTCCGGGGGCTTTCTTT. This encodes CASSLAQIPGAFF.

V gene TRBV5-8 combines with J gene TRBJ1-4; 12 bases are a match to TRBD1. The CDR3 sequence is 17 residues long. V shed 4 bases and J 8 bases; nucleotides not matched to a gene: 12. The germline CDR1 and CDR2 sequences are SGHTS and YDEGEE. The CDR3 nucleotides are TGTGCCAGCAGCGGGACAGGGGGCGCAGATACATTCGAAAAACTGTTTTTT. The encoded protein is CASSGTGGADTFEKLFF.

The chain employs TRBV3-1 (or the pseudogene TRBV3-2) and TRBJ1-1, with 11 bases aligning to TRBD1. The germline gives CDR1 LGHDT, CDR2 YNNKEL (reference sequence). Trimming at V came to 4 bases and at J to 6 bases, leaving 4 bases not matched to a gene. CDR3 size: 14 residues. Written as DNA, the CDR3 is TGTGCCAGCAGCCCGGGACAGGGGGGACCTGAAGCTTTCTTT. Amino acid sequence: CASSPGQGGPEAFF.

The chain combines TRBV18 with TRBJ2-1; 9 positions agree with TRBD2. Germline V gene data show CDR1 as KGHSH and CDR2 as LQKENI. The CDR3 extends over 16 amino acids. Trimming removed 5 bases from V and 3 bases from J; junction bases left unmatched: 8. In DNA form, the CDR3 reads TGTGCCAGCTCAAGGCTAAGCGGGGGGCACTACAATGAGCAGTTCTTC. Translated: CASSRLSGGHYNEQFF.

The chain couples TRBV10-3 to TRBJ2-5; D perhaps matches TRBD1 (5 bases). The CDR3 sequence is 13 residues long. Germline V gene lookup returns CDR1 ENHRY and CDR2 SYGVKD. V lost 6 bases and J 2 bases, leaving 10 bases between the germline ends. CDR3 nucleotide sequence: TGTGCCATCAGCAGGGATGCGCAAGAGACCCAGTACTTC. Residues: CAISRDAQETQYF.

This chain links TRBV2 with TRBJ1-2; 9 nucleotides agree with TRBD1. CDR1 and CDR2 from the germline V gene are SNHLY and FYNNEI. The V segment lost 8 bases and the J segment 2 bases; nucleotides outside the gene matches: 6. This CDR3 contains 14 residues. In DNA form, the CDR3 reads TGTGCCAGCTCTATCGGACAGGGGAACTATGGCTACACCTTC. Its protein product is CASSIGQGNYGYTF.